Shown below are 5 T cell receptor beta chains from a single sample sequenced in a study of shared clonotypes between healthy human individuals (dated by TCRdb to 2019 to 2021). Libraries came from the immunoSEQ multiplex PCR assay. TCRdb mirrors the immuneACCESS table, restricted to in-frame sequences. Some clones are absent from its copies; in checked studies, under half trace to an unresolved V gene, and the reason for the others is unknown. The sample contains approximately 240,000 clones, about 65% of them found a single time. Around 10% of the sample rests with the top ten. Sequenced: memory CD4+ T cells sorted from blood. The cell subset or site label on this specimen signifies: CD45RA-negative fraction. Receptors were obtained from a man aged 30 to 39 in good health.

CDR3 DNA: TGTGCCAGCAGCTTAGCCCCAAGGGCGGAGACCCAGTACTTC. Translated: CASSLAPRAETQYF. The chain recombines TRBV7-2 with TRBJ2-5, with D hard to call. The germline V and J ends were trimmed by 0 bases and 5 bases, with 10 bases remaining between them. Germline CDR1 and CDR2: SGHTA and FQGNSA. The CDR3 extends over 14 amino acids.

Worth noting for this clone: Given a far larger clone just one base away, this is likely a sequencing read error. This chain links TRBV14 with TRBJ1-5; TRBD1 is a possible D gene (5 bases). V shed 3 bases and J shed 11 bases, with 14 bases lying between them. This CDR3 is 13 amino acids long. Per germline, CDR1 SGHDN and CDR2 FVKESK. The CDR3 DNA follows: TGTGCCAGCAGCCATTCAGGGTTGCAGTCCCAGCATTTT. Its protein is CASSHSGLQSQHF.

The chain couples TRBV23-1 to TRBJ1-5; TRBD1 matches 8 bases. TRBV23-1 is assigned to the ORF class and has an uncertain function. The CDR3 runs to 19 residues. Unmatched junction bases numbered 17, after V lost 1 base and J lost 6 bases. In DNA, the CDR3 is TGCGCCAGCAGTCAATGGGGCCCCGAAGACAGGGGATGGAGTCAGCCCCAGCATTTT. This sequence encodes CASSQWGPEDRGWSQPQHF.

This clone was counted a few times. This sequence joins TRBV7-2 and TRBJ2-7; D ambiguous. V was clipped by 2 bases and J by 4 bases, with 12 bases between them. Germline loops: CDR1 SGHTA, CDR2 FQGNSA. This CDR3 is 14 amino acids long. The CDR3 reads CASSLSVGVYEQYF. Written as DNA, the CDR3 is TGTGCCAGCAGCTTATCTGTTGGGGTGTACGAGCAGTACTTC. Full variable domain (missing parts from reference TRBV7-2 and TRBJ2-7): GAGVSQSPSNKVTEKGKDVELRCDPISGHTALYWYRQSLGQGLEFLIYFQGNSAPDKSGLPSDRFSAERTGGSVSTLTIQRTQQEDSAVYLCASSLSVGVYEQYFGPGTRLTVT.

This clone was seen only a few times. The chain has TRBV7-2 and TRBJ1-4, with unresolved D. V was cut by 0 bases and J by 10 bases, with 3 bases left in between. The V gene's germline CDR1 is SGHTA and CDR2 FQGNSA. The CDR3 is 11 residues long. In DNA, the CDR3 is TGTGCCAGCAGCTTAGCGGGAAAACTGTTTTTT. This translates into CASSLAGKLFF.